These T cell receptor beta chains were read from a single sample in a study of blood T cell repertoires in COVID-19. Produced via immunoSEQ multiplex PCR; TCRdb's table is partial and in-frame only. Of hundreds of thousands of clones detected, about nine tenths appear once; the ten largest clones hold roughly 1.4%. Sequences were obtained from peripheral blood. These receptors were collected from a woman aged 25-40 years with active or convalescent COVID-19. Each CDR3 is given with its conserved first and last residue. The order of the fields is CDR3 DNA, CDR3 protein, D gene, V gene, J gene, clone size. A D gene is named only where the DNA matches it firmly. Size tells how often a clone was seen (once, few, many) or the class of an expanded clone, and some rows leave it out.

TGTGCCAGCAGACTGGGACAGATGAACACTGAAGCTTTCTTT	CASRLGQMNTEAFF	TRBD1	TRBV7-9	TRBJ1-1	NA
TGTGCCAGCAGGGCAACGACTAGCATTAGCACAGATACGCAGTATTTT	CASRATTSISTDTQYF	TRBD2	TRBV2	TRBJ2-3	NA
TGTGCCAGCAGTTTACTCGTCGAAAAACTGTTTTTT	CASSLLVEKLFF	NA	TRBV12-3/TRBV12-4	TRBJ1-4	NA
TGTGCCAGCAGTTATTCAGGGGGCCGTGAAGCTTTCTTT	CASSYSGGREAFF	TRBD1	TRBV6-2/TRBV6-3	TRBJ1-1	NA
TGTGCCAGCAGTCGAGAACTGCTGGGCAGGAAAGAGACCCAGTACTTC	CASSRELLGRKETQYF	NA	TRBV27	TRBJ2-5	NA
TGTGCCAGCAGCCCACTCTACCCGGGACTAACAGATACGCAGTATTTT	CASSPLYPGLTDTQYF	TRBD2	TRBV3-1/TRBV3-2	TRBJ2-3	NA
TGCAGCGTTGACAGGGGGAACACTGAAGCTTTCTTT	CSVDRGNTEAFF	NA	TRBV29-1	TRBJ1-1	NA
TGTGCCACCTACTTTATTCAAGACTACAATGAGCAGTTCTTC	CATYFIQDYNEQFF	NA	TRBV2	TRBJ2-1	NA
TGTGCCAGCAGCCTAGCAGAGGGTGTTGGTTACGAGCAGTACTTC	CASSLAEGVGYEQYF	NA	TRBV11-3	TRBJ2-7	NA
TGTGCCAGCAGCCCGACCCTCTTGGCCGAGGGCGGCTACACCTTC	CASSPTLLAEGGYTF	NA	TRBV5-8	TRBJ1-2	NA
TGTGCCAGCAGAGAAATGCCGGGACAGGGTACTGAAGCTTTCTTT	CASREMPGQGTEAFF	TRBD1	TRBV2	TRBJ1-1	NA
TGTGCCAGCAGCTTCAAAAGGACAGGGGACTTTTACGAGCAGTACTTC	CASSFKRTGDFYEQYF	TRBD1	TRBV7-9	TRBJ2-7	NA
TGTGCCAGCAGCCAAGGCCTACAAGAGACCCAGTACTTC	CASSQGLQETQYF	NA	TRBV3-1/TRBV3-2	TRBJ2-5	NA
TGTGCCAGTACCCAGGTCGGGGCCAACGTCCTGACTTTC	CASTQVGANVLTF	NA	TRBV19	TRBJ2-6	once
TGCGCCAGCAGCTATCGGACAGGGATCGATGGCTACACCTTC	CASSYRTGIDGYTF	TRBD1	TRBV5-1	TRBJ1-2	NA
TGTGCCAGCAGTTTTGGGACAGGGGGCGTGGAGACCCAGTACTTC	CASSFGTGGVETQYF	TRBD1	TRBV27	TRBJ2-5	NA
TGTGCCAGCAGCTTAGCGCCCGTCGAAAACCTAAACACCGGGGAGCTGTTTTTT	CASSLAPVENLNTGELFF	NA	TRBV7-6	TRBJ2-2	NA
TGTGCCAGCAGTCCCGGGACACCCGGCGGTCCTGGCTACACCTTC	CASSPGTPGGPGYTF	NA	TRBV25-1	TRBJ1-2	NA
TGTGCCAGCAGTGATTGGCGGGAAAAACTGTTTTTT	CASSDWREKLFF	NA	TRBV6-1	TRBJ1-4	NA
TGTGCCAGCTCACGCGGCGCCGGCGGGGCTAGCACAGATACGCAGTATTTT	CASSRGAGGASTDTQYF	NA	TRBV18	TRBJ2-3	NA
TGTGCCAGCAGCATTCAAGGGGGCTACGAGCAGTACTTC	CASSIQGGYEQYF	NA	TRBV6-5	TRBJ2-7	NA
TGTGCCAGCATCATAGGGGGGGGATCATGGGCGAACACTGAAGCTTTCTTT	CASIIGGGSWANTEAFF	NA	TRBV6-4	TRBJ1-1	few
TGTGCCACCAGCACAAGACAGGGGAATCGCGATGGCTACACCTTC	CATSTRQGNRDGYTF	TRBD1	TRBV15	TRBJ1-2	NA
TGTGCCAGCAGCCGAGACAGGCTCCACTATGGCTACACCTTC	CASSRDRLHYGYTF	NA	TRBV7-9	TRBJ1-2	NA
TGTGCCAGCAGCCAAGCAACGGGTATGGGCAATCAGCCCCAGCATTTT	CASSQATGMGNQPQHF	NA	TRBV4-2	TRBJ1-5	NA
TGTGCCAGCAGCCACGAGGACAGGAAAACTGAAGCTTTCTTT	CASSHEDRKTEAFF	TRBD1	TRBV4-2	TRBJ1-1	NA
TGTGCCAGCAGGCCAGTTGGTCTAGCGGGGGGTCGCAATGAGCAGTTCTTC	CASRPVGLAGGRNEQFF	TRBD2	TRBV5-4	TRBJ2-1	NA
TGTGCCAGCAGCCTAAATACAGGGATTTATGGCTACACCTTC	CASSLNTGIYGYTF	NA	TRBV7-2	TRBJ1-2	NA
TGTGCCAGCAGTGAACTAGCGGGTAGCTCCTACGAGCAGTACTTC	CASSELAGSSYEQYF	TRBD2	TRBV6-4	TRBJ2-7	few
TGTGCCAGCAGCCTCTGGTCACTTGACTCAGGGGAGCAGTTCTTC	CASSLWSLDSGEQFF	NA	TRBV6-5	TRBJ2-1	NA
TGCGCCAGCAGCCAAGATTACAGCCCCCCTGAAGCTTTCTTT	CASSQDYSPPEAFF	NA	TRBV4-1	TRBJ1-1	NA
TGTGCCAGCAGTCCCCCCCGCTGGCAGGCCATCTCCTACAATGAGCAGTTCTTC	CASSPPRWQAISYNEQFF	NA	TRBV27	TRBJ2-1	NA
TGTGCCAGCACGGGGAGTAACAATGAGCAGTTCTTC	CASTGSNNEQFF	NA	TRBV12-3/TRBV12-4	TRBJ2-1	NA
TGTGCCAGCAGCTTGAGGTATACGGGGAAAGATACGCAGTATTTT	CASSLRYTGKDTQYF	NA	TRBV5-8	TRBJ2-3	NA
TGTGCCAGCAGCTTGGGCGGGGGTGGTTCAGCTTTCTTT	CASSLGGGGSAFF	NA	TRBV5-6	TRBJ1-1	NA
TGTGCCAGCAGCTCAGGGACAGAGCCCTACGAGCAGTACTTC	CASSSGTEPYEQYF	TRBD1	TRBV5-6	TRBJ2-7	NA
TGTGCCAGCAGCGCTGAACAGTACAGCTCTGGAAACACCATATATTTT	CASSAEQYSSGNTIYF	NA	TRBV5-6	TRBJ1-3	NA
TGTGCCAGTAGTACTTACAGGGGAGTTGGAGAGACCCAGTACTTC	CASSTYRGVGETQYF	TRBD1	TRBV19	TRBJ2-5	NA
TGTGCCATCAGTGCCGACAGGGCCACGACTGAAGCTTTCTTT	CAISADRATTEAFF	TRBD1	TRBV10-3	TRBJ1-1	NA
TGCGCCAGTTCCCAGGGCGGGGTCTACGAGCAGTACTTC	CASSQGGVYEQYF	NA	TRBV5-1	TRBJ2-7	NA
TGTGCTAGTGGTTTATCAGACTCTGGGGCCAACGTCCTGACTTTC	CASGLSDSGANVLTF	NA	TRBV12-5	TRBJ2-6	NA
TGTGCCAGTAGTCCATGGGACAGGGACCTCCAGCCCCAGCATTTT	CASSPWDRDLQPQHF	TRBD1	TRBV19	TRBJ1-5	few
TGTGCCAGTAGTTCCCCTGGGAGGGGTCAGCCCCAGCATTTT	CASSSPGRGQPQHF	NA	TRBV19	TRBJ1-5	NA
TGTGCCAGCTCACCGGTTGCACAGGGGAATGAAAAACTGTTTTTT	CASSPVAQGNEKLFF	TRBD1	TRBV18	TRBJ1-4	NA
TGTGCCAGCAGCGAGGGACAGTTCATGAACACTGAAGCTTTCTTT	CASSEGQFMNTEAFF	TRBD1	TRBV5-4	TRBJ1-1	NA
TGTGCCAGCAGCCTCATGAACACTGAAGCTTTCTTT	CASSLMNTEAFF	NA	TRBV3-1/TRBV3-2	TRBJ1-1	NA
TGTGCCAGCACCCCGGGCCTTTTCTCCTACAATGAGCAGTTCTTC	CASTPGLFSYNEQFF	NA	TRBV6-2/TRBV6-3	TRBJ2-1	NA
TGCGCCAGCAGCTTGGGCGGGGCGGAGACCCAGTACTTC	CASSLGGAETQYF	NA	TRBV5-1	TRBJ2-5	NA
TGTGCCAGTAGTTCGGTAGCGGGAAAGGTGGAACGTCCGTACTTC	CASSSVAGKVERPYF	TRBD2	TRBV19	TRBJ2-7	few
TGTGCCAGCAGCGTACCGGGACACCCTTTTACTGAAGCTTTCTTT	CASSVPGHPFTEAFF	NA	TRBV5-4	TRBJ1-1	NA
TGTGCCTGGAGTGTAACTTGGGGGGGCGAGGGCTACACCTTC	CAWSVTWGGEGYTF	NA	TRBV30	TRBJ1-2	NA
TGTGCCAGTAGTCCGGTAGTCTCAGATACGCAGTATTTT	CASSPVVSDTQYF	NA	TRBV19	TRBJ2-3	NA
TGTGCCAGTAGTAGCGACAGCTCTGGGGCCAACGTCCTGACTTTC	CASSSDSSGANVLTF	NA	TRBV19	TRBJ2-6	NA
TGTGCCAGCTGTCGGTCCACAGGGGGTGGCACTGAAGCTTTCTTT	CASCRSTGGGTEAFF	TRBD1	TRBV2	TRBJ1-1	NA